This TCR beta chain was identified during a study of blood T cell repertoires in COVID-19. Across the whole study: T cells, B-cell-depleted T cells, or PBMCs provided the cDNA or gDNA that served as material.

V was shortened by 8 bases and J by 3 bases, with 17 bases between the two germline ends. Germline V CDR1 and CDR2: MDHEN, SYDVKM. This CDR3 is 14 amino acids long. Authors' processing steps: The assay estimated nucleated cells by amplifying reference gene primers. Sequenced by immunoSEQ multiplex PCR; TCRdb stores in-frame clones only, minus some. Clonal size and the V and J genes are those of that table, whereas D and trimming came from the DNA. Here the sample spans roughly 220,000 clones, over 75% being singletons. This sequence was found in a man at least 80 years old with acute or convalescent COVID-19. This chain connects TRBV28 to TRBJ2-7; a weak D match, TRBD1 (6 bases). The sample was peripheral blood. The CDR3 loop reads CASSRVDRNYEQYF. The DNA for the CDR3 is TGTGCCAGCTCTAGAGTCGACAGGAACTACGAGCAGTACTTC. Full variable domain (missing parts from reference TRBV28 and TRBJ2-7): DVKVTQSSRYLVKRTGEKVFLECVQDMDHENMFWYRQDPGLGLRLIYFSYDVKMKEKGDIPEGYSVSREKKERFSLILESASTNQTSMYLCASSRVDRNYEQYFGPGTRLTVT.